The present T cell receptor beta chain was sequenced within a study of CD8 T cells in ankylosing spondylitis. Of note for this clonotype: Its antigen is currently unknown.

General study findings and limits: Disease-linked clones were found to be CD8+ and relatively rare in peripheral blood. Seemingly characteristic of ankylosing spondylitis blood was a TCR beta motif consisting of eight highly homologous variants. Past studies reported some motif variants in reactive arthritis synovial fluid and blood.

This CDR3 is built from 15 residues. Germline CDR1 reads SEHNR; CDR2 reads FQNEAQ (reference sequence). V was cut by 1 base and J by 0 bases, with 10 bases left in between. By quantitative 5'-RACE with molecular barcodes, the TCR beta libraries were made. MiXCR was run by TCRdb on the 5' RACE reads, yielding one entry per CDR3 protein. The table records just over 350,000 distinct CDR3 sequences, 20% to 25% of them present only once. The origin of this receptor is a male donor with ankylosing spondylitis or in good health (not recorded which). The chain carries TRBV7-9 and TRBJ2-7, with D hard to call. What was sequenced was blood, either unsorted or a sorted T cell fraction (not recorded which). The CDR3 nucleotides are TGTGCCAGCAGCTTAGGTCCAGACTTCTCCTACGAGCAGTACTTC. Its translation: CASSLGPDFSYEQYF.